The 14 T cell receptor beta chains listed next were all sequenced from one sample in a study of blood T cell repertoires in COVID-19. Clones were read by immunoSEQ multiplex PCR, and TCRdb kept only the in-frame ones, dropping some. The profile shows 200,000 or so clones, 84% of them singletons. The source material was peripheral blood. The receptor set was obtained from an older woman with active or convalescent COVID-19.

The rearrangement links TRBV3-1 (or the pseudogene TRBV3-2) to TRBJ1-2, with D possibly matching TRBD1 (6 bases). V was pared by 5 bases and J by 4 bases, with 11 bases between. Germline V lookup: CDR1 LGHDT, CDR2 YNNKEL (reference sequence). The CDR3 has 13 amino acids. The CDR3 here is CASSGGGGYGYTF. Here the CDR3 DNA reads TGTGCCAGCAGCGGAGGGGGGGGCTATGGCTACACCTTC.

The CDR3 region is CASSLSPQLNTEAFF. The DNA for the CDR3 is TGTGCCAGCAGTTTATCGCCTCAGTTGAACACTGAAGCTTTCTTT. V is TRBV27 and J is TRBJ1-1; D unresolved. This CDR3 has 15 amino acids. The ends were cut back, 0 bases at V and 0 bases at J, with 8 bases in the middle. Germline V gene sequence: CDR1 MNHEY, CDR2 SMNVEV (reference sequence).

This sequence joins TRBV11-3 and TRBJ1-5; 9 nucleotides align to TRBD1. The junction had 15 bases not matched to a gene; V was cut back by 2 bases and J by 7 bases. Germline lookup yields CDR1 SGHNT and CDR2 YENEEA. This CDR3 has 18 residues. CDR3 sequence reads: CASSLPPSWTGEWQPQHF. DNA of the CDR3: TGTGCCAGCAGCTTACCCCCGAGCTGGACAGGGGAATGGCAGCCCCAGCATTTT.

The chain couples TRBV5-1 to TRBJ2-2, with 8 bases matching TRBD2. V was pared by 5 bases and J by 9 bases, with 9 bases of the junction left unmatched. The CDR3 covers 14 residues. Per the germline V gene, CDR1 is SGHRS and CDR2 is YFSETQ. This chain's CDR3 is CASRATSVDRELFF. CDR3 DNA sequence: TGCGCCAGCAGGGCGACTAGCGTGGACCGGGAGCTGTTTTTT. Drawing the rest from reference TRBV5-1 and TRBJ2-2, the complete variable domain is KAGVTQTPRYLIKTRGQQVTLSCSPISGHRSVSWYQQTPGQGLQFLFEYFSETQRNKGNFPGRFSGRQFSNSRSEMNVSTLELGDSALYLCASRATSVDRELFFGEGSRLTVL.

J is TRBJ2-1 and V is TRBV11-2; no reliable D call. Germline V gene lookup returns CDR1 SGHAT and CDR2 FQNNGV. The V end was cut by 0 bases, the J end by 9 bases, with 9 bases between. There are 13 residues in the CDR3. The CDR3 DNA follows: TGTGCCAGCAGCTTAGATATAGTTCGTGAGCAGTTCTTC. It codes for CASSLDIVREQFF.

The CDR3 here is CASSQVRGGALVSPLHF. The CDR3 nucleotides read TGCGCCAGCAGCCAAGTCCGGGGAGGGGCTTTAGTTTCACCCCTCCACTTT. The V gene is TRBV4-1, the J gene TRBJ1-6, with D perhaps matching TRBD1 (5 bases). Germline CDR1 MGHRA, CDR2 YSYEKL. The CDR3 totals 17 residues. V was trimmed by 1 base and J by 9 bases, leaving 19 bases between them.

This clone appeared a single time. This chain connects TRBV10-3 to TRBJ1-2; D is undetermined. The CDR3 runs to 15 residues. CDR1 and CDR2 from the germline V gene are ENHRY and SYGVKD. Deletions cut 3 bases from V and 3 bases from J, with 14 bases between. The CDR3 region is CAISDPQVSYYGYTF. The CDR3 DNA sequence: TGTGCCATCAGTGACCCTCAGGTTTCGTACTATGGCTACACCTTC.

The rearrangement joins TRBV29-1 to TRBJ2-5; D may be TRBD2 (6 bases). The CDR3 spans 12 residues. The germline V gene encodes CDR1 SQVTM and CDR2 ANQGSEA. Between the trimmed V and J ends, which lost 3 bases and 2 bases, there was a span of 7 bases. CDR3 in amino acids: CSVDGGQETQYF. CDR3 coding DNA: TGCAGCGTTGATGGGGGGCAAGAGACCCAGTACTTC.

The genes are TRBV2 and TRBJ2-5; 9 bases are a match to TRBD2. Germline CDR1 is SNHLY and CDR2 is FYNNEI. The CDR3 sequence is 15 residues long. The junction had 8 bases not matched to a gene; V was cut back by 9 bases and J by 0 bases. DNA of the CDR3: TGTGCCAGTGATAGAGCGGGAGGATACCAAGAGACCCAGTACTTC. Translating gives CASDRAGGYQETQYF. Variable domain in full (rest from reference TRBV2 and TRBJ2-5): EPEVTQTPSHQVTQMGQEVILRCVPISNHLYFYWYRQILGQKVEFLVSFYNNEISEKSEIFDDQFSVERPDGSNFTLKIRSTKLEDSAMYFCASDRAGGYQETQYFGPGTRLLVL.

Of note for this clone: The same CDR3 can be traced to other DNA sequences in this sample. V gene TRBV5-1 combines with J gene TRBJ1-4; 8 bases line up with TRBD1. Looked up from germline, CDR1 is SGHRS and CDR2 is YFSETQ. The V gene end was trimmed by 4 bases and the J gene end by 0 bases; junction bases not matched to a gene: 2. The CDR3 covers 15 residues. This chain's CDR3 is CASSPQGATNEKLFF. The CDR3 DNA reads TGCGCCAGCAGCCCACAGGGGGCAACTAATGAAAAACTGTTTTTT.

The CDR3 DNA is TGTGCCAGCTCACCACTGCTAGACGAGACCCAGTACTTC. It is translated as CASSPLLDETQYF. V gene TRBV18 combines with J gene TRBJ2-5; D is unclear. Trimming cost V 1 base and J 5 bases, with 8 bases left between them. The CDR3 extends over 13 amino acids. Germline CDR1 and CDR2: KGHSH and LQKENI.

The chain has TRBV2 and TRBJ2-4; the match to TRBD2 covers 14 bases. The CDR3 has 18 amino acids. The V gene end was trimmed by 5 bases and the J gene end by 3 bases; junction bases not matched to a gene: 9. Germline V gene data show CDR1 as SNHLY and CDR2 as FYNNEI. This CDR3 is CASSSGTSGRGSKNIQYF. CDR3 nucleotides: TGTGCCAGCAGTTCCGGGACTAGCGGGAGAGGGAGCAAAAACATTCAGTACTTC.

This clone was seen more than once but under ten times. This chain uses TRBV21-1 with TRBJ1-5. TRBV21-1 is a listed pseudogene. There are 15 residues in the CDR3. CDR3 bases: TGTGCCAGCAGCAACGGGGTGCCTAGCAATCAGCCCCAGCATTTT. As protein: CASSNGVPSNQPQHF.

The CDR3 nucleotides read TGTGCCATCAGTGATGGGGCCCTGGAGCAGTTCTTC. It translates to CAISDGALEQFF. J is TRBJ2-1 and V is TRBV10-3; possible D gene TRBD1, 5 bases. Deletions cut 3 bases from V and 10 bases from J, with 10 bases between. The CDR3 has 12 residues. Germline V lookup: CDR1 ENHRY, CDR2 SYGVKD.